This is a list of T cell receptor beta chains from one sample in a study of blood T cell repertoires in COVID-19. Some clones are missing from TCRdb's copy, which holds only in-frame ones; the method was immunoSEQ multiplex PCR. Of some 65,000 clones in the sample, around 85% were seen once. Sequencing was performed on peripheral blood. These receptors all come from a woman in her 70s with acute or convalescent COVID-19. The CDR3 runs from the conserved cysteine through the conserved F or W. Each record gives: V gene, D gene, J gene, clone size, CDR3 protein, CDR3 DNA. D genes are given only for firm matches. Some rows mark clone size as missing; the rest say once, few, many or name a class of expanded clone.

TRBV13	TRBD2	TRBJ2-5	NA	CASSLEASRGETQYF	TGTGCCAGCAGCTTAGAGGCATCGCGGGGGGAGACCCAGTACTTC
TRBV10-3	NA	TRBJ2-3	NA	CAISESREGDTQYF	TGTGCCATCAGTGAGTCCAGGGAAGGAGATACGCAGTATTTT
TRBV18	NA	TRBJ1-1	NA	CASSLDRSNTEAFF	TGTGCCAGCTCACTAGACAGGTCGAACACTGAAGCTTTCTTT
TRBV15	TRBD2	TRBJ2-1	NA	CATSSTTSGGYNEQFF	TGTGCCACCAGCAGTACGACTAGCGGAGGATACAATGAGCAGTTCTTC
TRBV5-1	NA	TRBJ2-3	NA	CASSIPTLAGDTQYF	TGCGCCAGCAGCATACCGACACTAGCAGGCGATACGCAGTATTTT
TRBV28	NA	TRBJ2-1	NA	CASTEQPSYNEQFF	TGTGCCAGCACCGAACAACCTTCCTACAATGAGCAGTTCTTC
TRBV14	TRBD1	TRBJ2-1	once	CASSRDRIYNEQFF	TGTGCCAGCAGCCGGGACAGAATCTACAATGAGCAGTTCTTC
TRBV19	NA	TRBJ1-5	NA	CASSRRGAGQPQHF	TGTGCCAGTAGTAGGCGGGGGGCAGGTCAGCCCCAGCATTTT
TRBV5-4	NA	TRBJ2-1	few	CASSGRGEQFF	TGTGCCAGCAGCGGAAGGGGTGAGCAGTTCTTC
TRBV6-1	NA	TRBJ1-5	NA	CASSELQVGRNNQPQHF	TGTGCCAGCAGTGAGCTTCAAGTGGGGAGGAACAATCAGCCCCAGCATTTT
TRBV5-1	TRBD1	TRBJ2-3	NA	CASSTGTGGWADTQYF	TGCGCCAGCAGCACGGGGACAGGGGGTTGGGCAGATACGCAGTATTTT
TRBV9	NA	TRBJ1-2	NA	CASSVATNFYGYTF	TGTGCCAGCAGCGTAGCGACTAACTTCTATGGCTACACCTTC
TRBV3-1/TRBV3-2	TRBD2	TRBJ2-1	NA	CASSQGLAGHEQFF	TGTGCCAGCAGCCAAGGACTAGCGGGCCATGAGCAGTTCTTC
TRBV28	NA	TRBJ1-1	NA	CASSLSGAIYTEAFF	TGTGCCAGCAGTTTATCAGGGGCGATATACACTGAAGCTTTCTTT
TRBV3-1/TRBV3-2	NA	TRBJ1-6	NA	CASSQVLGTGSSYNSPLHF	TGTGCCAGCAGCCAAGTTTTAGGGACTGGAAGCTCCTATAATTCACCCCTCCACTTT
TRBV6-5	NA	TRBJ1-5	NA	CASGGERDNQPQHF	TGTGCCAGCGGAGGGGAACGTGACAATCAGCCCCAGCATTTT
TRBV19	NA	TRBJ1-5	NA	CASSIRRGNQPQHF	TGTGCCAGTAGTATAAGGAGGGGCAATCAGCCCCAGCATTTT
TRBV6-5	NA	TRBJ1-1	NA	CASNHRDRNTEAFF	TGTGCCAGCAACCACAGGGATAGGAACACTGAAGCTTTCTTT
TRBV6-5	NA	TRBJ1-5	NA	CASSSLNQPQHF	TGTGCCAGCAGTTCACTCAATCAGCCCCAGCATTTT
TRBV11-3	NA	TRBJ1-2	NA	CASSLQTGASGYTF	TGTGCCAGCAGCCTCCAGACAGGAGCCTCTGGCTACACCTTC
TRBV6-2/TRBV6-3	NA	TRBJ2-6	NA	CASSRRRTSGANVLTF	TGTGCCAGCAGTCGTAGACGGACTTCTGGGGCCAACGTCCTGACTTTC
TRBV6-5	NA	TRBJ1-1	NA	CASVGQYMNTEAFF	TGTGCCAGCGTAGGACAGTATATGAACACTGAAGCTTTCTTT
TRBV3-1/TRBV3-2	NA	TRBJ1-1	NA	CASSQDFRAYTEAFF	TGTGCCAGCAGCCAGGATTTCAGGGCCTACACTGAAGCTTTCTTT
TRBV27	TRBD1	TRBJ1-6	NA	CASSADRGSYNSPLHF	TGTGCCAGCAGTGCTGACAGGGGATCCTATAATTCACCCCTCCACTTT
TRBV19	TRBD2	TRBJ2-7	NA	CASSIVLAGVPRPSYEQYF	TGTGCCAGTAGTATAGTGCTAGCGGGGGTACCCCGCCCCTCCTACGAGCAGTACTTC
TRBV10-3	TRBD2	TRBJ2-2	NA	CAISSGVSTGELFF	TGTGCCATCAGTAGCGGGGTTTCCACCGGGGAGCTGTTTTTT
TRBV3-1/TRBV3-2	NA	TRBJ2-5	once	CASSQGIAKWETQYF	TGTGCCAGCAGCCAAGGGATAGCGAAATGGGAGACCCAGTACTTC
TRBV6-2/TRBV6-3	NA	TRBJ2-7	NA	CASGRLYEQYF	TGTGCCAGCGGCCGACTCTACGAGCAGTACTTC
TRBV4-2	NA	TRBJ2-7	NA	CASSPVGDYEQYF	TGTGCCAGCAGCCCGGTAGGGGACTACGAGCAGTACTTC
TRBV10-3	TRBD1	TRBJ2-4	NA	CAISESGTGGGNIQYF	TGTGCCATCAGTGAGTCCGGGACAGGGGGCGGAAACATTCAGTACTTC
TRBV2	TRBD1	TRBJ1-1	few	CASSAQGANTEAFF	TGTGCCAGCAGTGCTCAGGGGGCGAACACTGAAGCTTTCTTT
TRBV7-3	TRBD2	TRBJ2-3	NA	CASSIGLGADTQYF	TGTGCCAGCAGCATTGGACTAGGGGCAGATACGCAGTATTTT
TRBV27	NA	TRBJ1-5	NA	CASSSVPPRGDQPQHF	TGTGCCAGCAGTTCCGTACCGCCCCGCGGGGATCAGCCCCAGCATTTT
TRBV18	NA	TRBJ2-3	NA	CPSSPPPHDSTSTDTQYF	TGTCCCAGCTCACCACCACCACACGACTCGACTAGCACAGATACGCAGTATTTT
TRBV7-9	NA	TRBJ1-1	NA	CASSFYRVADTEAFF	TGTGCCAGCAGCTTCTACAGGGTGGCGGACACTGAAGCTTTCTTT
TRBV12-5	NA	TRBJ1-3	NA	CASGRDGGAGNTIYF	TGTGCTAGTGGTAGGGACGGGGGAGCTGGAAACACCATATATTTT
TRBV5-8	TRBD1	TRBJ2-4	NA	CASSLEVGQGSANIQYF	TGTGCCAGCAGCTTGGAGGTGGGACAGGGGTCGGCAAACATTCAGTACTTC
TRBV6-5	TRBD1	TRBJ1-5	NA	CACDFRGARLQHF	TGTGCCTGTGATTTCAGGGGGGCGCGTCTCCAGCATTTT
TRBV28	NA	TRBJ2-3	few	CASSTPAAGKSDTQYF	TGTGCCAGCAGTACCCCCGCGGCAGGGAAGTCAGATACGCAGTATTTT
TRBV19	NA	TRBJ2-3	NA	CASSLLSPDNADTQYF	TGTGCCAGTAGCCTACTCTCCCCGGACAACGCCGATACGCAGTATTTT
TRBV12-5	NA	TRBJ2-7	NA	CASGLGAGYTYEQYF	TGTGCTAGTGGTTTGGGGGCAGGGTACACCTACGAGCAGTACTTC
TRBV5-6	NA	TRBJ1-6	NA	CASSLGEQGSNSPLHF	TGTGCCAGCAGCTTGGGGGAACAGGGTTCGAATTCACCCCTCCACTTT
TRBV19	NA	TRBJ1-5	NA	CASSIGQNQPQHF	TGTGCCAGTAGTATTGGGCAAAATCAGCCCCAGCATTTT
TRBV2	TRBD1	TRBJ1-6	NA	CASSLFDGTANSPLHF	TGTGCCAGCAGTCTCTTTGACGGGACAGCAAATTCACCCCTCCACTTT
TRBV5-1	TRBD2	TRBJ2-5	NA	CASSFGTRGGETQYF	TGCGCCAGCAGCTTTGGGACTCGGGGGGGAGAGACCCAGTACTTC
TRBV2	NA	TRBJ1-1	NA	CASSESGNTEAFF	TGTGCCAGCAGTGAATCGGGGAACACTGAAGCTTTCTTT
TRBV6-5	TRBD1	TRBJ2-1	NA	CASSPGQGRDEQFF	TGTGCCAGCAGTCCGGGACAGGGACGTGATGAGCAGTTCTTC
TRBV5-5	TRBD1	TRBJ1-1	NA	CASSTPTGWSPEAFF	TGTGCCAGCAGCACCCCGACAGGGTGGAGTCCTGAAGCTTTCTTT